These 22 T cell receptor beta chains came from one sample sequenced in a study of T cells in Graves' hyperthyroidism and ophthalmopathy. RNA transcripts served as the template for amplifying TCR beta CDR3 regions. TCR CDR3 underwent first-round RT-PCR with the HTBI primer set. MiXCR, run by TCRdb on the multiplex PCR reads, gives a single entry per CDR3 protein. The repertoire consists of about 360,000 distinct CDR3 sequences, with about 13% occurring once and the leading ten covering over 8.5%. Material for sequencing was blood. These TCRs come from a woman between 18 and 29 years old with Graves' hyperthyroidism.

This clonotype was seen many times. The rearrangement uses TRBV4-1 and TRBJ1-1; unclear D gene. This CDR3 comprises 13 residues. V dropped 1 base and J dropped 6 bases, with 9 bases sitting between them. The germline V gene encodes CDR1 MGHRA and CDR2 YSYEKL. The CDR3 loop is CASSQGRWAEAFF. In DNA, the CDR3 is TGCGCCAGCAGCCAAGGGCGGTGGGCTGAAGCTTTCTTT.

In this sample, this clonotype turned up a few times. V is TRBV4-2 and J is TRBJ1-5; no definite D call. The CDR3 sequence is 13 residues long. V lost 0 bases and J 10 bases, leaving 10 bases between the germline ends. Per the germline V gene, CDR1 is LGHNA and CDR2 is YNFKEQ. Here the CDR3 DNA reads TGTGCCAGCAGCCAAGAAAGCGGCGTACCCCAGCATTTT. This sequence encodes CASSQESGVPQHF.

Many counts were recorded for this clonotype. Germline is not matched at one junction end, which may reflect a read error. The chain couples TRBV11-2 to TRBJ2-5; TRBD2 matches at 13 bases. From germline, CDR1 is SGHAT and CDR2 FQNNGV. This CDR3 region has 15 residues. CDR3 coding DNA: TGCGCCAGCAGTCGCGGACTAGCGGGAGTGGAGACCCAGTACTTC. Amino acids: CASSRGLAGVETQYF. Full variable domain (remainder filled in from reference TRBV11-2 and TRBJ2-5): EAGVAQSPRYKIIEKRQSVAFWCNPISGHATLYWYQQILGQGPKLLIQFQNNGVVDDSQLPKDRFSAERLKGVDSTLKIQPAKLEDSAVYLCASSRGLAGVETQYFGPGTRLLVL.

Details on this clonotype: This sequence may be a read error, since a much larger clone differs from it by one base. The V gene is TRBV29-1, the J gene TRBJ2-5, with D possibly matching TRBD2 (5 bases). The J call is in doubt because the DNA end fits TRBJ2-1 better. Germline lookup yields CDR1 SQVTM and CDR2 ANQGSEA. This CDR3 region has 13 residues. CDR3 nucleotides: TGCAGCGTTGAAGAAGAGGGTTGGGAGACCCAGTTCTTC. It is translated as CSVEEEGWETQFF.

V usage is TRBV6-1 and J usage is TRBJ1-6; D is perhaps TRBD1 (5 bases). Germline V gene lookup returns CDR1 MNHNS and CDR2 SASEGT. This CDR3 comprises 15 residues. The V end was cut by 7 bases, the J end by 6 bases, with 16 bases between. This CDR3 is CASTRDRAFNSPLHF. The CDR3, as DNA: TGTGCCAGCACCAGGGACCGCGCCTTTAATTCACCCCTCCACTTT.

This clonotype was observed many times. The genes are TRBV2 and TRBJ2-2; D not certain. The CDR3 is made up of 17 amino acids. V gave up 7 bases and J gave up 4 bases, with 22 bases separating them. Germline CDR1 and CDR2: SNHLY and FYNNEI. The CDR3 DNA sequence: TGTGCCAGCATCCCGAGGTGGGAAGTTTTTAGCACCGGGGAGCTGTTTTTT. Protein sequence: CASIPRWEVFSTGELFF.

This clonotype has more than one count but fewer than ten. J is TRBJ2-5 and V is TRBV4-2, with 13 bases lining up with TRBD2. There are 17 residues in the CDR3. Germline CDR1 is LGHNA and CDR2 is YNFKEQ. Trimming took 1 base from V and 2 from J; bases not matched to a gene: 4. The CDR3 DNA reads TGTGCCAGCAGCCAAGTTCGGGGACTAGCGGGGCAAGAGACCCAGTACTTC. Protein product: CASSQVRGLAGQETQYF.

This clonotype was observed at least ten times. CDR3 in DNA: TGCAGTGCTAGAGACCGGTCCCTTCTAGCGGGAGAGTCCTACGAGCAGTACTTC. Protein product: CSARDRSLLAGESYEQYF. This sequence joins TRBV20-1 and TRBJ2-7, with 10 bases that match TRBD2. V shed 0 bases, J shed 1 base, and the junction held 12 bases outside the gene matches. Germline loops: CDR1 DFQATT, CDR2 SNEGSKA (reference sequence). The CDR3 loop spans 18 amino acids.

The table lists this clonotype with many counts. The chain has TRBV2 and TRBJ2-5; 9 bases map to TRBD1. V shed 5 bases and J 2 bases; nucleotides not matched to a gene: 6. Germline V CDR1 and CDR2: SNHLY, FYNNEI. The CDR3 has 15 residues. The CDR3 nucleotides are TGTGCCAGCAGTCCAGGACAGGGGCTACAAGAGACCCAGTACTTC. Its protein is CASSPGQGLQETQYF. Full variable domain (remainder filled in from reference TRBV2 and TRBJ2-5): EPEVTQTPSHQVTQMGQEVILRCVPISNHLYFYWYRQILGQKVEFLVSFYNNEISEKSEIFDDQFSVERPDGSNFTLKIRSTKLEDSAMYFCASSPGQGLQETQYFGPGTRLLVL.

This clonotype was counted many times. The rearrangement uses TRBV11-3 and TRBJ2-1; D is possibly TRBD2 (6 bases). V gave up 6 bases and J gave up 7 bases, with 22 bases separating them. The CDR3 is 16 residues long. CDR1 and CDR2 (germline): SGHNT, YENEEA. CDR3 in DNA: TGTGCCAGCAGAGGGAGACACGGGAGCTTTTTTAATGAGCAGTTCTTC. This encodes CASRGRHGSFFNEQFF.

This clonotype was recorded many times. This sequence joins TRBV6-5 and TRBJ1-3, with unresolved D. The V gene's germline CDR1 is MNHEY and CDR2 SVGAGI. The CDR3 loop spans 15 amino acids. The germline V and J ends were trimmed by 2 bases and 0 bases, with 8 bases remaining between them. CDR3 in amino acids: CASSYAYSSGNTIYF. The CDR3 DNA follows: TGTGCCAGCAGTTACGCTTACTCCTCTGGAAACACCATATATTTT.

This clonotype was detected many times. The CDR3, as DNA: TGTGCCAGCAGTTTACCCCCTGGGATGCACGGGGAGCTGTTTTTT. Translation: CASSLPPGMHGELFF. The chain joins TRBV27 to TRBJ2-2; D remains unclear. This CDR3 region has 15 residues. Germline loops: CDR1 MNHEY, CDR2 SMNVEV (reference sequence). The germline V and J ends were trimmed by 2 bases and 7 bases, with 14 bases remaining between them.

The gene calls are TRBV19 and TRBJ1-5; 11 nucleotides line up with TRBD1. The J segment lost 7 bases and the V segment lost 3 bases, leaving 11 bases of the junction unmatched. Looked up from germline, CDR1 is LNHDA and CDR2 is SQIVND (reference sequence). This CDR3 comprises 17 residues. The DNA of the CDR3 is TGTGCCAGTAGTATGGGTATCCGGGACAGGGGGAGACAGCCCCAGCATTTT. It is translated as CASSMGIRDRGRQPQHF.

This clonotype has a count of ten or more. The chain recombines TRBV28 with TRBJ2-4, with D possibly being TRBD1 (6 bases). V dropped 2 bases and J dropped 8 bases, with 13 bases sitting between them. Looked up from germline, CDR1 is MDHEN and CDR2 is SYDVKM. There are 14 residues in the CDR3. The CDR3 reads CASSLARTVDIQYF. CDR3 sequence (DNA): TGTGCCAGCAGTTTAGCCCGGACAGTGGACATTCAGTACTTC.

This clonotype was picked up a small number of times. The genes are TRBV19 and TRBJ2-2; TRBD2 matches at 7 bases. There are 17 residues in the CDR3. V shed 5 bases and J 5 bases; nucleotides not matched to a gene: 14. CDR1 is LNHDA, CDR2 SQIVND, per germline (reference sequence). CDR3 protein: CASSPAPTSLPTGELFF. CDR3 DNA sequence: TGTGCCAGTAGTCCCGCCCCGACTAGCCTCCCGACCGGGGAGCTGTTTTTT. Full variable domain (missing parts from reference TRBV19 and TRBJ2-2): DGGITQSPKYLFRKEGQNVTLSCEQNLNHDAMYWYRQDPGQGLRLIYYSQIVNDFQKGDIAEGYSVSREKKESFPLTVTSAQKNPTAFYLCASSPAPTSLPTGELFFGEGSRLTVL.

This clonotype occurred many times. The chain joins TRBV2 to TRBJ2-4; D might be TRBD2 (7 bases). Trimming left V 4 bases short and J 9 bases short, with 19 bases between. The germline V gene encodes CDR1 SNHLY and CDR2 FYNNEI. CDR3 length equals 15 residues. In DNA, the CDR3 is TGTGCCAGCAGTGGGGCTAGCGGAGGAGGGGGCATTCAGTACTTC. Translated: CASSGASGGGGIQYF.

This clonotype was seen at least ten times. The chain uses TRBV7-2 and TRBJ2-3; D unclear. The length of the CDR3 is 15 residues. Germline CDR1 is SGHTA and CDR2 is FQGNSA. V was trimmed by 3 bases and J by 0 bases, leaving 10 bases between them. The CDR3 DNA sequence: TGTGCCAGCAGCTTTATCTCCTATAGCACAGATACGCAGTATTTT. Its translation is CASSFISYSTDTQYF.

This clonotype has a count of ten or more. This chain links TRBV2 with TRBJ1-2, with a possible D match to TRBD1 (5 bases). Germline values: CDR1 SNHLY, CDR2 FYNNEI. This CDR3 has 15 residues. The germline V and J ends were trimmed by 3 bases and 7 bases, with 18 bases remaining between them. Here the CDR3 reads CASSENRGQGTGYTF. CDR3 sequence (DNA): TGTGCCAGCAGTGAGAATCGTGGGCAGGGAACTGGCTACACCTTC.

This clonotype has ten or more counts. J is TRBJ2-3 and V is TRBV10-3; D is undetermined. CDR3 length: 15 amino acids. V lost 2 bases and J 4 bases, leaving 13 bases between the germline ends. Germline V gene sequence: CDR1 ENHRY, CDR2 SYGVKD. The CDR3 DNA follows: TGTGCCATCAGTGAGGCAGGCGACTGGGCAGATACGCAGTATTTT. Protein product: CAISEAGDWADTQYF.

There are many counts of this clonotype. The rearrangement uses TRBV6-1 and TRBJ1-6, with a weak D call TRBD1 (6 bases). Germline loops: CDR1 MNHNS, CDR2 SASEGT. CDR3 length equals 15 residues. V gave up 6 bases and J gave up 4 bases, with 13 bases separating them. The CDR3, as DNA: TGTGCCAGCAGGAAAGATACAGGGTATAATTCACCCCTCCACTTT. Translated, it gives CASRKDTGYNSPLHF.

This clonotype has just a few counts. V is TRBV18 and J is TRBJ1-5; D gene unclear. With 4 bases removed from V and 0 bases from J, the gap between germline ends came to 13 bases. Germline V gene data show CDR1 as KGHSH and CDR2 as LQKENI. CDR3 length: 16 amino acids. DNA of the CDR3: TGTGCCAGCTCACAATACCAACGTTATAGCAATCAGCCCCAGCATTTT. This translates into CASSQYQRYSNQPQHF.

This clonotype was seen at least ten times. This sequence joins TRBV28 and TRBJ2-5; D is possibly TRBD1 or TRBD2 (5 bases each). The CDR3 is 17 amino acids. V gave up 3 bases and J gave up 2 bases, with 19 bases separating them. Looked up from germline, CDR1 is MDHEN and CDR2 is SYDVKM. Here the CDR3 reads CASSFSVWGRGQETQYF. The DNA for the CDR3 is TGTGCCAGCAGTTTTTCGGTATGGGGCCGCGGGCAAGAGACCCAGTACTTC.